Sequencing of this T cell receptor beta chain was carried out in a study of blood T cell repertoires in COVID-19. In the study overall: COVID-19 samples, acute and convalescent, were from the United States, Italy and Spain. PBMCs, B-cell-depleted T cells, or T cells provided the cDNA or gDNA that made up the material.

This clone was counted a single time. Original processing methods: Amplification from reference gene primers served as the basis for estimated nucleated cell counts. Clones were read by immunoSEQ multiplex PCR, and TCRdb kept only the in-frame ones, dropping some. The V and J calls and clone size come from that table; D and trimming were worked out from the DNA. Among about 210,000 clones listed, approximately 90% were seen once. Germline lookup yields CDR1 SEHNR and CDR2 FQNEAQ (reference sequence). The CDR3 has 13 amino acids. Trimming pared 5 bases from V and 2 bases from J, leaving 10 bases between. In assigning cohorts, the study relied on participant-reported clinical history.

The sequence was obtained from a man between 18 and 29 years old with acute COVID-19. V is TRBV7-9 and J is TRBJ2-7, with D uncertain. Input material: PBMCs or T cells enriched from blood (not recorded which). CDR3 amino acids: CASSAGSPYEQYF. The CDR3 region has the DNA TGTGCCAGCAGCGCCGGGTCCCCCTACGAGCAGTACTTC.